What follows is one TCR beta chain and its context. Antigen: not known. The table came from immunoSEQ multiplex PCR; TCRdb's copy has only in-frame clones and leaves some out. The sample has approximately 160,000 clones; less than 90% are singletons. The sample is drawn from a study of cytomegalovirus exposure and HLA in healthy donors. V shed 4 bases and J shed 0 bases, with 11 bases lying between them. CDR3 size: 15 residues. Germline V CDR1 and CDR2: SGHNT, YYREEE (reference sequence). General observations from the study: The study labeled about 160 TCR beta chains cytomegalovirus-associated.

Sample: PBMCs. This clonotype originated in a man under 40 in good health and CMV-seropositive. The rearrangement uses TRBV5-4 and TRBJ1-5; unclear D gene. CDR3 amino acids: CASSPGKDSNQPQHF. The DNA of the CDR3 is TGTGCCAGCAGCCCGGGAAAGGATAGCAATCAGCCCCAGCATTTT.